This TCR beta chain was recorded in a study of technical replicates of blood from several donors. Profiling relied on immunoSEQ multiplex PCR, and the TCRdb table lists in-frame clones only, not all of them. This sample yields approximately 73,000 clones, of which about 92% are seen a single time; approximately 0.4% belongs to the top ten. This CDR3 is 14 amino acids long. Germline-derived CDR1 and CDR2 are LNHDA and SQIVND (reference sequence). The V end was cut by 5 bases, the J end by 3 bases, with 14 bases between. The J gene is TRBJ2-7, the V gene TRBV19; D is perhaps TRBD1 (6 bases). The specimen sequenced was T cells isolated from PBMCs. This sequence originates from a human donor in good health. The CDR3 loop reads CASSVSDRSYEQYF. The CDR3 bases are TGTGCCAGTAGTGTATCCGACAGGAGCTACGAGCAGTACTTC.